This T cell receptor (beta chain) was profiled in a study of blood T cell repertoires in COVID-19. Recruits, aged about 18 to 89 years, lived in 25 or so US areas. The data were produced by immunoSEQ multiplex PCR, yet TCRdb's version contains in-frame clones alone and is incomplete. The sample records about 120,000 clones, roughly 84% being singletons. In germline, CDR1 is SGHVS, CDR2 FQNEAQ. The length of the CDR3 is 16 residues. The J segment lost 3 bases and the V segment lost 2 bases, leaving 8 bases of the junction unmatched. V and J are TRBV7-8 and TRBJ2-3; 7 nucleotides agree with TRBD2. The TCR comes from a woman aged 25 to 39 who had recovered from COVID-19. The sample was PBMCs or T cells enriched from blood (not recorded which). The CDR3: CASSLRTTGGTDTQYF. The CDR3 DNA reads TGTGCCAGCAGCTTACGGACTACCGGGGGGACAGATACGCAGTATTTT.